The present T cell receptor (beta chain) was sequenced within a study of technical replicates of blood from a few donors (dated by TCRdb to about 2017). The library was built by means of the immunoSEQ multiplex PCR assay. The immuneACCESS repertoire file appears here via TCRdb, limited to in-frame rearrangements. These files lack a portion of the clones; in checked studies, under half of the deficit traces to unresolved V genes, and the cause of the others is not known. This sample holds under 100,000 clones; approximately 94% were observed only once. In total, the top ten clones hold 0.2% to 0.25% of the sample. Regarding this clone: No cognate antigen has been identified for it. No base quality information exists; no much larger clone differs at one position.

The CDR3 sequence holds 16 residues, the cysteine and phenylalanine included. The kept DNA is CDR3 alone, 48 bases in frame from the first base. The germline V and J ends show losses of 0 bases and 5 bases respectively, and no gene match explains 9 bases of the junction. Via the germline V gene, CDR1 is SGHRS and CDR2 YFSETQ. The sequence was obtained from a human donor in good health. What was sequenced was T cells isolated from PBMCs. Rearrangement joined TRBV5-1 to TRBJ2-3; 7 of the junction bases match TRBD2. The sequence in DNA is TGCGCCAGCAGCTTGGGAGGGAGGGCCGGTATAGATACGCAGTATTTT. Its protein reads: CASSLGGRAGIDTQYF.